The sequence of this TCR beta chain was determined in a study of shared clonotypes between healthy human individuals. In the study overall: Donors had three CD4 naive, three CD4 memory, two CD8 naive and one CD8 memory plate apiece.

Repertoires were generated with immunoSEQ multiplex PCR, while TCRdb's copy carries only in-frame clones and drops some. The table shows about 680,000 clones, with roughly 72% occurring only once. Points from the study as a whole: On the whole, naive subsets had larger estimated richness than memory subsets had. Only blood was sampled, and tissue TCR repertoires likely differ from blood ones.

Free of recent acute infections or vaccinations, the donors were healthy HIV-negative adults. Comments on this clone: No antigen is known for it.

The CDR3 runs 13 residues. V was pared by 5 bases and J by 4 bases, with 12 bases between. The germline CDR1 and CDR2 sequences are SNHLY and FYNNEI. This sequence joins TRBV2 and TRBJ2-7; no firm D call. The sample consisted of memory CD4+ T cells sorted from blood. Subset indicated: CD45RA-negative fraction. The TCR sequence derives from a woman aged 30 to 39 in good health. CDR3 sequence reads: CASSPDPFYEQYF. In nucleotides, the CDR3 is TGTGCCAGCAGTCCAGACCCCTTTTACGAGCAGTACTTC.